These T cell receptor beta chains were read from a single sample in a study of blood T cell repertoires in COVID-19. This table comes from immunoSEQ multiplex PCR, and its TCRdb copy is limited to in-frame clones, with some not included. The data hold tens of thousands of clones, with around 87% observed a single time. The sequencing sample was made of peripheral blood. The receptors originated from a man aged 45-60 years with active COVID-19. Both conserved end residues are part of each CDR3.

v_call: TRBV5-1; cdr3_aa: CASSDGLAVIYNEQFF
v_call: TRBV14; cdr3_aa: CASSQEGQWGLEQYF
v_call: TRBV7-9; cdr3_aa: CASSLGAEQFF
v_call: TRBV5-1; cdr3_aa: CASSLERFTDTQYF
v_call: TRBV12-3/TRBV12-4; cdr3_aa: CASSWGGEQYF
v_call: TRBV6-5; cdr3_aa: CASSYNPGQGRYEQYF
v_call: TRBV30; cdr3_aa: CAWSEAGRTGELFF
v_call: TRBV27; cdr3_aa: CASSLMGQGAVYGYTF
v_call: TRBV7-2; cdr3_aa: CASSLYTSGSEQFF
v_call: TRBV7-2; cdr3_aa: CASSLETPNYGYTF
v_call: TRBV19; cdr3_aa: CASSIAVTGGEEQYF
v_call: TRBV28; cdr3_aa: CASSGPRQGNGNTIYF
v_call: TRBV11-3; cdr3_aa: CASSLEAPTEAFF
v_call: TRBV7-9; cdr3_aa: CASSPRLEGYTF
v_call: TRBV4-2; cdr3_aa: CASSQDGDYAANNEQFF
v_call: TRBV3-1/TRBV3-2; cdr3_aa: CASSPRSAGSGETQYF
v_call: TRBV6-5; cdr3_aa: CASVLGANVLTF
v_call: TRBV28; cdr3_aa: CASSLGNTEAFF
v_call: TRBV13; cdr3_aa: CASSRGDRVSYEQYF
v_call: TRBV6-4; cdr3_aa: CASSQSAGELFF
v_call: TRBV7-3; cdr3_aa: CASSPMAGSVEGGYTF
v_call: TRBV19; cdr3_aa: CASSIDLSGFNEQFF
v_call: TRBV6-5; cdr3_aa: CASSPRQGPSYEQYF
v_call: TRBV7-9; cdr3_aa: CASSYDRGNTGELFF
v_call: TRBV19; cdr3_aa: CASSTQGGRETQYF
v_call: TRBV13; cdr3_aa: CASSTQQGTNTEAFF
v_call: TRBV10-3; cdr3_aa: CAISESRAGVEQFF
v_call: TRBV7-6; cdr3_aa: CASSLADQTGYEQYF
v_call: TRBV7-8; cdr3_aa: CASSLALPLMGNSPLHF
v_call: TRBV12-5; cdr3_aa: CASGWRGTGDFIEKLFF
v_call: TRBV4-3; cdr3_aa: CASSHTPTGIGNVLTF
v_call: TRBV5-1; cdr3_aa: CASSLISSGGNEQFF
v_call: TRBV7-9; cdr3_aa: CASSQGLAGARDTQYF
v_call: TRBV7-6; cdr3_aa: CASSPGLGMDLGNEQFF
v_call: TRBV5-1; cdr3_aa: CASRSGDANEKLFF
v_call: TRBV4-2; cdr3_aa: CASSQLPGQDKFDGYTF
v_call: TRBV24-1; cdr3_aa: CATSDLDTSQGRETQYF
v_call: TRBV9; cdr3_aa: CASSGEGTSGRPRSYEQYF
v_call: TRBV28; cdr3_aa: CASTTGGSINYGYTF
v_call: TRBV6-5; cdr3_aa: CASSSAPGLSNQPQHF
v_call: TRBV5-8; cdr3_aa: CASRLTRQNANTGELFF
v_call: TRBV13; cdr3_aa: CASREQGAAVKNIQYF